Listed here are 18 T cell receptor beta chains from one sample, sequenced in a study of shared clonotypes between healthy human individuals. Produced via immunoSEQ multiplex PCR; TCRdb's table is partial and in-frame only. The data show approximately 470,000 clones, with over 70% seen just once and roughly 13% held by the top ten. Sequencing was performed on PBMCs. These receptors were taken from a woman in her thirties or forties in good health. Some clones in this sample may be carry-over from other donors' samples.

V and J are TRBV11-1 and TRBJ2-7; 8 nucleotides align to TRBD1. Germline V gene data show CDR1 as SGHAT and CDR2 as FQDESV (reference sequence). V trimming: 5 bases; J trimming: 2 bases; junction bases outside the gene matches: 5. The CDR3 contains 14 residues. CDR3 in amino acids: CASSAGTGPYEQYF. The CDR3 nucleotides read TGTGCCAGCAGCGCCGGGACAGGCCCCTACGAGCAGTACTTC.

On this clone itself: Distinct nucleotide sequences in the sample also encode this CDR3. V usage is TRBV18 and J usage is TRBJ2-7; 8 bases fit TRBD1. The CDR3 consists of 14 residues. V was pared by 2 bases and J by 3 bases, with 3 bases of the junction left unmatched. Germline CDR1 is KGHSH and CDR2 is LQKENI. The CDR3 protein is CASSPSGQGYEQYF. Written as DNA, the CDR3 is TGTGCCAGCTCACCAAGCGGACAGGGCTACGAGCAGTACTTC.

With respect to this clone: A read error is possible here, since a much larger clone lies one base away. The chain links TRBV11-2 to TRBJ2-2; tentative D call: TRBD1 (6 bases). The CDR3 covers 15 residues. Germline loops: CDR1 SGHAT, CDR2 FQNNGV. Here the CDR3 DNA reads TGTGCCAGCAGCTTATTTACAGGGAACACCGGGAAGCTGTTTTTT. It specifies CASSLFTGNTGKLFF.

The chain couples TRBV30 to TRBJ2-5, with D possibly matching TRBD2 (6 bases). Trimming left V 0 bases short and J 11 bases short, with 13 bases between. The CDR3 has 12 residues. Germline-derived CDR1 and CDR2 are GTSNPN and SVGIG (reference sequence). CDR3 loop: CAWSVASREQYF. Here the CDR3 DNA reads TGTGCCTGGAGTGTAGCGTCTCGGGAGCAGTACTTC. Complete variable domain (other parts from reference TRBV30 and TRBJ2-5): SQTIHQWPATLVQPVGSPLSLECTVEGTSNPNLYWYRQAAGRGLQLLFYSVGIGQISSEVPQNLSASRPQDRQFILSSKKLLLSDSGFYLCAWSVASREQYFGPGTRLLVL.

The chain combines TRBV5-5 with TRBJ2-7; D gene uncertain. Germline V gives CDR1 SGHKS, CDR2 YYEKEE (reference sequence). This CDR3 is built from 11 residues. V was pared by 6 bases and J by 3 bases, with 7 bases between. The CDR3 region is CASILNYEQYF. The CDR3, as DNA: TGTGCCAGCATCCTGAACTACGAGCAGTACTTC.

A word on this clone: A far larger clone is only one base removed, so a read error is likely. This CDR3 is also generated by other DNA sequences in the sample. The chain couples TRBV4-1 to TRBJ2-7; the match to TRBD2 covers 11 bases. CDR3 size: 17 residues. CDR1 is MGHRA and CDR2 is YSYEKL in the germline V gene. CDR3 sequence: CASSQGWTSGFSYEQYF. CDR3 coding DNA: TGCGCCAGCAGCCAAGGGTGGACTAGCGGGTTCTCCTACGAGCAGTACTTT.

The J gene is TRBJ2-1, the V gene TRBV18, with 7 nucleotides matching TRBD2. The V gene's germline CDR1 is KGHSH and CDR2 LQKENI. The CDR3 totals 19 residues. Trimming removed 2 bases from V and 7 bases from J; junction bases left unmatched: 20. Here the CDR3 DNA reads TGTGCCAGCTCACCAACCTCAGGGACGGCGAGGGAGGGCCGGAATGAGCAGTTCTTC. This codes for CASSPTSGTAREGRNEQFF. The full variable domain, in which reference TRBV18 and TRBJ2-1 provide the parts outside the CDR3, is NAGVMQNPRHLVRRRGQEARLRCSPMKGHSHVYWYRQLPEEGLKFMVYLQKENIIDESGMPKERFSAEFPKEGPSILRIQQVVRGDSAAYFCASSPTSGTAREGRNEQFFGPGTRLTVL.

This clone has only a few counts. The chain couples TRBV21-1 to TRBJ1-1; the table's D call, TRBD1, was not checked against the DNA. TRBV21-1 is termed a pseudogene. The CDR3 is 19 amino acids. CDR3 coding DNA: TGTGCCAGCAGCAAATACCGGAACGGGGGACAGGGGGCGAACACTGAAGCTTTCTTT. This sequence encodes CASSKYRNGGQGANTEAFF.

This clone was seen a single time. This likely stems from a read error, as it lies one base from a far larger clone. This sequence joins TRBV4-1 and TRBJ2-3; the match to TRBD2 covers 10 bases. Germline CDR1 is MGHRA and CDR2 is YSYEKL. The trim removed 2 bases at V and 3 bases at J, leaving 5 bases unmatched. This CDR3 has 16 residues. CDR3 nucleotide sequence: TGCGCCAGCAGCCAAAATGCTAGCGGGAGAACAGATACGCAGTATTTT. Translation gives CASSQNASGRTDTQYF.

On this clone itself: A read error likely explains this, since a far larger clone differs by one base. The same CDR3 can be traced to other DNA sequences in this sample. The chain uses TRBV28 and TRBJ2-2, with D tentatively TRBD2 (6 bases). CDR3 length: 15 amino acids. The germline V gene has CDR1 MDHEN and CDR2 SYDVKM. Trimming stripped 5 bases from V and 3 bases from J, with 13 bases between. This chain's CDR3 is CASSRRDTDTGELFF. The CDR3 DNA follows: TGTGCCAGCAGTAGGAGGGATACCGACACCGGGGAGCTGTTTTTT.

The chain combines TRBV6-5 with TRBJ2-1; 12 positions agree with TRBD2. V lost 7 bases and J lost 9; bases outside the gene matches: 10. Germline assignment: CDR1 MNHEY and CDR2 SVGAGI. There are 15 residues in the CDR3. CDR3 residues: CASNSESTSGSEQFF. The CDR3 DNA is TGTGCCAGCAATAGTGAGTCGACTAGCGGGAGTGAGCAGTTCTTC.

V usage is TRBV2 and J usage is TRBJ2-1, with D hard to call. Trimming took 2 bases from V and 7 from J, leaving 12 bases between them. The CDR3 consists of 14 residues. The germline V gene encodes CDR1 SNHLY and CDR2 FYNNEI. CDR3 residues: CASSESGVGNEQFF. The CDR3 DNA is TGTGCCAGCAGTGAAAGTGGGGTCGGTAATGAGCAGTTCTTC.

The chain combines TRBV29-1 with TRBJ2-5, with a tentative D call TRBD1 (6 bases). CDR3 length equals 13 residues. V shed 7 bases and J shed 5 bases, with 17 bases lying between them. CDR1 is SQVTM, CDR2 ANQGSEA, per germline. The CDR3 nucleotides read TGCAGCGCCCAGATGACAGGCGTGGAGACCCAGTACTTC. The encoded protein is CSAQMTGVETQYF.

This chain uses TRBV2 with TRBJ2-7, with 13 bases identical to TRBD2. The germline V gene has CDR1 SNHLY and CDR2 FYNNEI. Trimming removed 4 bases from V and 4 bases from J; junction bases left unmatched: 4. The CDR3 extends over 15 amino acids. CDR3 bases: TGTGCCAGCAGTGCGACTAGCGGGAGGCAATACGAGCAGTACTTC. Encoded protein: CASSATSGRQYEQYF.

The CDR3 reads CASSPPTSAGKETQYF. CDR3 in DNA: TGTGCCAGCTCACCACCCACTAGCGCGGGGAAAGAGACCCAGTACTTC. The chain couples TRBV18 to TRBJ2-5, with 7 positions matching TRBD2. V lost 0 bases, J lost 3 bases, and 7 bases stayed unmatched. The CDR3 totals 16 residues. CDR1 and CDR2 from the germline V gene are KGHSH and LQKENI.

V is TRBV7-2 and J is TRBJ2-3, with 15 bases lining up with TRBD2. V dropped 4 bases and J dropped 14; count of bases not matched to a gene: 16. Per germline, CDR1 SGHTA and CDR2 FQGNSA. The CDR3 has 17 residues. CDR3 loop: CASSSTRTSGRAGSSYF. CDR3 in DNA: TGTGCCAGCAGCTCTACAAGGACTAGCGGGAGGGCGGGGAGTTCGTATTTT.

This chain uses TRBV6-1 with TRBJ2-7; TRBD1 matches at 7 bases. Germline-derived CDR1 and CDR2 are MNHNS and SASEGT. This CDR3 has 14 residues. V was pared by 6 bases and J by 3 bases, with 8 bases of the junction left unmatched. CDR3 coding DNA: TGTGCCAGCAGCGCTAACCGACAGGGCTACGAGCAGTACTTC. Translated, it gives CASSANRQGYEQYF.

Comments on this clone: A clone one base away is much larger, so this may be a read error. Other DNA sequences in the sample encode the same CDR3. The gene calls are TRBV7-3 and TRBJ2-3; 10 positions agree with TRBD2. Germline-derived CDR1 and CDR2 are SGHTA and FQGTGA. The CDR3 consists of 16 residues. CDR3 DNA: TGTGCCAGCAGCTTAGGCGCTAGCGGGAGAACAGATACGCAGTACTTT. This codes for CASSLGASGRTDTQYF. Drawing the rest from reference TRBV7-3 and TRBJ2-3, the complete variable domain is GAGVSQTPSNKVTEKGKYVELRCDPISGHTALYWYRQSLGQGPEFLIYFQGTGAADDSGLPNDRFFAVRPEGSVSTLKIQRTERGDSAVYLCASSLGASGRTDTQYFGPGTRLTVL.